Following are 17 T cell receptor beta chains from one sample sequenced in a study of blood T cell repertoires in COVID-19. Assay: immunoSEQ multiplex PCR; the TCRdb copy retains only in-frame clones and omits some. The repertoire holds 80,000 to 90,000 clones, with approximately 83% as singletons. The sample was peripheral blood. The receptor set was obtained from a woman aged 70 to 79 with acute or convalescent COVID-19.

This clone has just a few counts. J is TRBJ1-1 and V is TRBV27; 8 bases are a match to TRBD1. Trimming cost V 5 bases and J 3 bases; bases outside gene matches: 8. This CDR3 has 15 residues. The germline gives CDR1 MNHEY, CDR2 SMNVEV (reference sequence). The CDR3 DNA sequence: TGTGCCAGCAGTCCCAACTCGGACAGGGACACTGAAGCTTTCTTT. This translates into CASSPNSDRDTEAFF.

The chain combines TRBV5-1 with TRBJ1-1, with 7 nucleotides matching TRBD1. The V segment lost 1 base and the J segment 4 bases; nucleotides outside the gene matches: 4. CDR1 is SGHRS, CDR2 YFSETQ, per germline. The CDR3 loop spans 14 amino acids. The CDR3 sequence is CASSLNRGTTEAFF. DNA for the CDR3: TGCGCCAGCAGCTTGAACAGGGGAACCACTGAAGCTTTCTTT.

The J gene is TRBJ1-1, the V gene TRBV27; 7 positions match TRBD1. After removal of 4 bases from V and 3 bases from J, the junction contained 8 bases not matched to a gene. The CDR3 contains 15 residues. Germline-derived CDR1 and CDR2 are MNHEY and SMNVEV (reference sequence). The CDR3 region is CASSSLKGGYTEAFF. CDR3 DNA sequence: TGTGCCAGCAGTTCCTTAAAAGGGGGCTACACTGAAGCTTTCTTT.

The CDR3 protein is CATSTPGQGDEKLFF. The CDR3 bases are TGTGCCACCAGCACACCGGGACAGGGAGATGAAAAACTGTTTTTT. J is TRBJ1-4 and V is TRBV15; TRBD1 matches at 9 bases. CDR3 length: 15 amino acids. Germline trimming cut 4 bases from V and 6 bases from J; bases unmatched to any gene: 6. Germline V lookup: CDR1 LNHNV, CDR2 YYDKDF (reference sequence).

CDR3 region: CASSFWGGNEKLFF. CDR3 bases: TGTGCCAGCAGTTTTTGGGGAGGAAATGAAAAACTGTTTTTT. The V gene is TRBV27, the J gene TRBJ1-4; D ambiguous. The CDR3 contains 14 residues. Trimming left V 3 bases short and J 5 bases short, with 10 bases between. CDR1 is MNHEY and CDR2 is SMNVEV in the germline V gene (reference sequence).

J is TRBJ1-2 and V is TRBV29-1, with 9 bases aligning to TRBD1. Germline lookup yields CDR1 SQVTM and CDR2 ANQGSEA. After removal of 4 bases from V and 7 bases from J, the junction contained 10 bases not matched to a gene. The CDR3 runs to 14 residues. The CDR3, as DNA: TGCAGCGTTGTGGGGACAGGGATGGATTCTGGCTACACCTTC. It translates to CSVVGTGMDSGYTF.

The V gene is TRBV18, the J gene TRBJ2-6, with D perhaps matching TRBD1 (5 bases). Trimming took 4 bases from V and 1 from J, leaving 14 bases between them. Germline V gene data show CDR1 as KGHSH and CDR2 as LQKENI. The length of the CDR3 is 17 residues. The CDR3 nucleotides are TGTGCCAGCTCACGTGGCAGGGTAGGATCTGGGGCCAACGTCCTGACTTTC. Protein: CASSRGRVGSGANVLTF.

There are a few counts of this clone. CDR3 sequence (DNA): TGCGCCAGCAGCATGACTAGCGGGGTTACCTCATACAATGAGCAGTTCTTC. Translated, it gives CASSMTSGVTSYNEQFF. The chain uses TRBV5-1 and TRBJ2-1; 11 bases map to TRBD2. This CDR3 has 17 amino acids. The ends lost 4 bases at V and 4 bases at J; junction bases unmatched: 10. Germline V gene sequence: CDR1 SGHRS, CDR2 YFSETQ.

V usage is TRBV12-3 or TRBV12-4 and J usage is TRBJ2-6; D not resolved. CDR3 length: 13 amino acids. Trimming took 3 bases from V and 4 from J, leaving 4 bases between them. The CDR3 nucleotides are TGTGCCAGCAGTTTCCTAGGGGCCAACGTCCTGACTTTC. Residues: CASSFLGANVLTF.

This chain links TRBV6-6 with TRBJ2-1; no clear D gene. V was trimmed by 11 bases and J by 5 bases, leaving 10 bases between them. There are 11 residues in the CDR3. CDR1 MNHNY and CDR2 SVGAGI come from the germline V gene (reference sequence). CDR3 sequence reads: CASTRNNEQFF. In DNA form, the CDR3 reads TGTGCCTCGACACGCAACAATGAGCAGTTCTTC.

The chain links TRBV11-3 to TRBJ2-2; maybe TRBD2 (5 bases). The V end lost 0 bases, the J end lost 4 bases, and 12 bases lay between the germline ends. The CDR3 consists of 16 residues. The V gene's germline CDR1 is SGHNT and CDR2 YENEEA. CDR3 DNA sequence: TGTGCCAGCAGCTTAGAGGGGAGCCTGGGCACCGGGGAGCTGTTTTTT. Translation: CASSLEGSLGTGELFF.

V is TRBV2 and J is TRBJ2-5; TRBD1 matches 7 bases. The CDR3 is 14 amino acids. Trimming removed 3 bases from V and 7 bases from J; junction bases left unmatched: 8. From germline, CDR1 is SNHLY and CDR2 FYNNEI. CDR3 amino acids: CASSDGTAAGTQYF. In nucleotides, the CDR3 is TGTGCCAGCAGTGATGGGACAGCGGCGGGGACCCAGTACTTC.

The chain carries TRBV5-4 and TRBJ2-1, with 8 positions matching TRBD2. V shed 0 bases and J 3 bases; nucleotides not matched to a gene: 2. The CDR3 consists of 15 residues. From germline, CDR1 is SGHNT and CDR2 YYREEE (reference sequence). CDR3 in amino acids: CASSLGRGGYNEQFF. DNA of the CDR3: TGTGCCAGCAGCTTGGGCCGGGGGGGCTACAATGAGCAGTTCTTC.

The rearrangement joins TRBV7-2 to TRBJ2-7; TRBD2 matches at 10 bases. CDR3 size: 17 residues. CDR1 and CDR2 (germline): SGHTA, FQGNSA. Losses at the gene ends were 3 bases for V and 0 bases for J; bases not matched to a gene: 8. Here the CDR3 DNA reads TGTGCCAGCAGCTTTATGCTAGCGGGGGTTAGCTCCTACGAGCAGTACTTC. This codes for CASSFMLAGVSSYEQYF.

The J gene is TRBJ2-1, the V gene TRBV5-1; 8 bases are a match to TRBD2. CDR1 is SGHRS, CDR2 YFSETQ, per germline. Germline trimming cut 5 bases from V and 8 bases from J; bases unmatched to any gene: 6. The CDR3 spans 13 residues. CDR3 nucleotide sequence: TGCGCCAGCAGTATAGCGGGGCTCGATGAGCAGTTCTTC. Its protein product is CASSIAGLDEQFF.

V is TRBV20-1 and J is TRBJ2-1; 8 bases agree with TRBD2. Germline V gives CDR1 DFQATT, CDR2 SNEGSKA (reference sequence). V shed 3 bases and J 7 bases; nucleotides not matched to a gene: 8. The CDR3 loop spans 14 amino acids. The CDR3 DNA follows: TGCAGTGCTAGTAGGCTAGCGGGTGGAAATGAGCAGTTCTTC. Residues: CSASRLAGGNEQFF.

The gene calls are TRBV28 and TRBJ2-5; TRBD1 is a possible D gene (5 bases). This CDR3 comprises 16 residues. Germline V gene sequence: CDR1 MDHEN, CDR2 SYDVKM. V dropped 5 bases and J dropped 6 bases, with 22 bases sitting between them. The CDR3 spells CASSTPRQGFRQTQYF. CDR3 coding DNA: TGTGCCAGCAGTACCCCCCGTCAGGGATTTCGACAGACCCAGTACTTC.